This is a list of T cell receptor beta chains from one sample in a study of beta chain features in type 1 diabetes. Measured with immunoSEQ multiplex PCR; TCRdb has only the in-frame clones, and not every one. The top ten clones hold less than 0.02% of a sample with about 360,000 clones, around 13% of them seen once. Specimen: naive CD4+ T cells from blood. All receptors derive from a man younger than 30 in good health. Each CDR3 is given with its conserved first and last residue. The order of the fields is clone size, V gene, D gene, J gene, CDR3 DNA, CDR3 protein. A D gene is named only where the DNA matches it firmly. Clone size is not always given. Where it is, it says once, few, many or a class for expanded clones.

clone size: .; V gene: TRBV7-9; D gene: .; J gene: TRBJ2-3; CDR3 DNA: TGTGCCAGCACCCCAGGAGATACGCAGTATTTT; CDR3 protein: CASTPGDTQYF
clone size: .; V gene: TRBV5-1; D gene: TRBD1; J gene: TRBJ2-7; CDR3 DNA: TGCGCCAGCAGCAGCAGGGGGTGGTACGAGCAGTACTTC; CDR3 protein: CASSSRGWYEQYF
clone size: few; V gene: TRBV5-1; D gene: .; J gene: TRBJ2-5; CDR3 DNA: TGCGCCAGCAGCTCGATTGGACTAGGGGGGGAGACCCAGTACTTC; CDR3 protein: CASSSIGLGGETQYF
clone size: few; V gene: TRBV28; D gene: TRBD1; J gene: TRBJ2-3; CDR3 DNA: TGTGCCAGCTCACAGGGGGCCACAGATACGCAGTATTTT; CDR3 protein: CASSQGATDTQYF
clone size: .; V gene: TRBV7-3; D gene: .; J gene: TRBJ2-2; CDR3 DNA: TGTGCCAGCAGCCCCTTACATAACACCGGGGAGCTGTTTTTT; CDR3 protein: CASSPLHNTGELFF
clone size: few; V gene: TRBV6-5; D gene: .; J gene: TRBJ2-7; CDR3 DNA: TGTGCCAGCAGACAGGGTATCCTCGAGCAGTACTTC; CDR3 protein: CASRQGILEQYF
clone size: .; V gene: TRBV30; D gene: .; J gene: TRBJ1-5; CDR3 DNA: TGTGCCTGGAGTGGCGGCTGGAATCAGCCCCAGCATTTT; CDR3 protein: CAWSGGWNQPQHF
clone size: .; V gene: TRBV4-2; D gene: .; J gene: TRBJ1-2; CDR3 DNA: TGTGCCAGCAGCCAAGACCCGCGCCCTGATGGCTACACCTTC; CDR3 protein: CASSQDPRPDGYTF
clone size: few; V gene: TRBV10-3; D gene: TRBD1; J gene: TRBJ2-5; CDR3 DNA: TGTGCCACCGGGGACAGGCCGCACCAAGAGACCCAGTACTTC; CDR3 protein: CATGDRPHQETQYF
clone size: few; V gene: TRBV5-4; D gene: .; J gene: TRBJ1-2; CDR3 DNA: TGTGCCAGCAGCTTCCAGGGGTCCTATGGCTACACCTTC; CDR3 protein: CASSFQGSYGYTF
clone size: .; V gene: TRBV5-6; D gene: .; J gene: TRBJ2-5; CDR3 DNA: TGTGCCAGCAGCCCCCCTTGGCCCCAACAAGAGACCCAGTACTTC; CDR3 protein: CASSPPWPQQETQYF
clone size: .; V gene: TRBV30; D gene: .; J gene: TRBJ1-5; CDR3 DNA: TGTGCCTGGAGTGGGGGCAATAGCAATCAGCCCCAGCATTTT; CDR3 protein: CAWSGGNSNQPQHF
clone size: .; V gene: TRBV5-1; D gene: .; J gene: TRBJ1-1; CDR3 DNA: TGCGCCAGCAGCCCCCCTACGAACACTGAAGCTTTCTTT; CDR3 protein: CASSPPTNTEAFF
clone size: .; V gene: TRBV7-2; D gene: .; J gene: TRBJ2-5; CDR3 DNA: TGTGCCAGCAGCATACTGACAGGACAAGAGACCCAGTACTTC; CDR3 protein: CASSILTGQETQYF
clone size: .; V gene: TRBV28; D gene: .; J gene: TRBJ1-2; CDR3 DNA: TGTGCCAGCAAGAGGCCCGGGGGTGGCTACACCTTC; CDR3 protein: CASKRPGGGYTF
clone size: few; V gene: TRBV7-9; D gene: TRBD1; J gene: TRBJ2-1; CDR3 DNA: TGTGCCAGCAGGGAAGGGGGCGATGAGCAGTTCTTC; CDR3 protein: CASREGGDEQFF
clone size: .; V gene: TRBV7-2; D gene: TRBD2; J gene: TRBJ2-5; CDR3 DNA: TGTGCCAGCAGCTTAGGGCGGGGGGCCCAAGAGACCCAGTACTTC; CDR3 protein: CASSLGRGAQETQYF
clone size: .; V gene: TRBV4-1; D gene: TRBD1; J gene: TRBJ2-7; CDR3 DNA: TGCGCCAGCAGCCAAGAATTTCTGGGACAGGCTTTGGAGCAGTACTTC; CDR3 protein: CASSQEFLGQALEQYF
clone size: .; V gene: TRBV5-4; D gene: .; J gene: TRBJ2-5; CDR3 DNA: TGTGCCAGCAGCTTTAGCCCACCGGGTAGGGGGCAAGAGACCCAGTACTTC; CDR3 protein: CASSFSPPGRGQETQYF
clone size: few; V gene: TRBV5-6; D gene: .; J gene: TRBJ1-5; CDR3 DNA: TGTGCCAGCAGCTTGGGGTCGACATGGGGCAATCAGCCCCAGCATTTT; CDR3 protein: CASSLGSTWGNQPQHF
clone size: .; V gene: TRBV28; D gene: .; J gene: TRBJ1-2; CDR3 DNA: TGTGCCAGCAGTTTTCGGGAACAGTACTATGGCTACACCTTC; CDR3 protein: CASSFREQYYGYTF
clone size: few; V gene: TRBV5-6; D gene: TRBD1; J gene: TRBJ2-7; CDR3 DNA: TGTGCCAGCAGGAGGACAGGCCGGTCCTACGAGCAGTACTTC; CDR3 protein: CASRRTGRSYEQYF
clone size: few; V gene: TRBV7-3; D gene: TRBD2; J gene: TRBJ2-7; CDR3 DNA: TGTGCCAGGGGACTAGCGGGACTTGGGACCCGCTACGAGCAGTACTTC; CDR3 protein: CARGLAGLGTRYEQYF
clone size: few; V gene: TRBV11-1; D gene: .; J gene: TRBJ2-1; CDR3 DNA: TGTGCCAGCAGCTTCCCGGGAGTCGGGGACAATGAGCAGTTCTTC; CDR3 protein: CASSFPGVGDNEQFF
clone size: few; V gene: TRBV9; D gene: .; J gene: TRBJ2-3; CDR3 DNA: TGTGCCAGCAGCGTAGACTCTAGCACAGATACGCAGTATTTT; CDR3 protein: CASSVDSSTDTQYF
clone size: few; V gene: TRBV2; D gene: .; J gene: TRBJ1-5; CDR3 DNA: TGTGCCAGCAGATACGGCGGCAGTTATCAGCCCCAGCATTTT; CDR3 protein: CASRYGGSYQPQHF
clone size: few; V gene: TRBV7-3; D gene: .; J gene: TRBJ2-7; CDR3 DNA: TGTGCCAGCAGCCCCCACCCAGGCGAAAGGCGCTACGAGCAGTACTTC; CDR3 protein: CASSPHPGERRYEQYF
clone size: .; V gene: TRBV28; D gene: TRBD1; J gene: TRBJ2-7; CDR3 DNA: TGTGCCACGTCAGGGGGTTTTTACTACGAGCAGTACTTC; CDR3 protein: CATSGGFYYEQYF
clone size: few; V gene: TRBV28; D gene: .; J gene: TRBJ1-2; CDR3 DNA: TGTGCCAGTCGGGGGGGTTATGGCTACACCTTC; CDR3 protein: CASRGGYGYTF
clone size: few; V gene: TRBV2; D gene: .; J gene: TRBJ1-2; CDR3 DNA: TGTGCCAGCGCGTTTAGGACGGGAGCCTATGGCTACACCTTC; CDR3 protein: CASAFRTGAYGYTF
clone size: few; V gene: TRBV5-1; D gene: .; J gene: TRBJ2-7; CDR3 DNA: TGCGCCAGCAGCTTAAACCGAGCCTACGAGCAGTACTTC; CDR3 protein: CASSLNRAYEQYF
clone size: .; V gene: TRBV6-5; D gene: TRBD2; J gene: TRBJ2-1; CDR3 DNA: TGTGCCAGCAGTAGTCTAGCGGGGAGGGGAAATGAGCAGTTCTTC; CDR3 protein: CASSSLAGRGNEQFF
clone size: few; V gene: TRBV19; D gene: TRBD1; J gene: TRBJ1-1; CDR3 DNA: TGTGCCAGTAGAGGGGGACAGTTGGACACTGAAGCTTTCTTT; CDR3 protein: CASRGGQLDTEAFF
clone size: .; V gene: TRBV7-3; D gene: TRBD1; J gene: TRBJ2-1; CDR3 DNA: TGTGCCAGCAGCAGTTTGGCAGGGGGCAGTGAGCAGTTCTTC; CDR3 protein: CASSSLAGGSEQFF
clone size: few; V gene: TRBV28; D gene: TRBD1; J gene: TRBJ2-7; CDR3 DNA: TGTGCCAGCAGTTTCTCCGGACAGGGTAGGTCCTACGAGCAGTACTTC; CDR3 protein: CASSFSGQGRSYEQYF
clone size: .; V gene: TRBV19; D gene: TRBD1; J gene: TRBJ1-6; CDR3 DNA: TGTGCCAGTAGTGCACCGACAGGGAATTCACCCCTCCACTTT; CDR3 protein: CASSAPTGNSPLHF
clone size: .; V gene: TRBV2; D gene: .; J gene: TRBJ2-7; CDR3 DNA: TGTGCCAGCAGCACCGGGACACTCGCTTACGAGCAGTACTTC; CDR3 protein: CASSTGTLAYEQYF
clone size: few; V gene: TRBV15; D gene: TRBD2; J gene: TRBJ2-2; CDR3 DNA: TGTGCCACCAGCAGAAAGAGGGGACTAGCGGGCAATACGAACACCGGGGAGCTGTTTTTT; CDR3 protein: CATSRKRGLAGNTNTGELFF
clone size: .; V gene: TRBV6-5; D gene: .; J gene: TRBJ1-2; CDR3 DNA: TGTGCCAGCAGTTACTCCCGGACACTAAACTATGGCTACACCTTC; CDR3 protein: CASSYSRTLNYGYTF
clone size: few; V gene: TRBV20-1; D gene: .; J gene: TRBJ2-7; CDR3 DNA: TGCAGTGCGGTCCGTGGGGCCGTACTGTACTTC; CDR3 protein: CSAVRGAVLYF
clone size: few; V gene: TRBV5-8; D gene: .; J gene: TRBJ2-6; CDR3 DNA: TGTGCCAGCAGCTTAAATGAGGGTCTCTCTGGGGCCAACGTCCTGACTTTC; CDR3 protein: CASSLNEGLSGANVLTF